These T cell receptor beta chains were read from a single sample in a study of multiple sclerosis patients with progressive multifocal leukoencephalopathy. Here immunoSEQ multiplex PCR was the method, and the copy in TCRdb shows in-frame clones only, minus some. The sample has under 35,000 clones; around 90% are singletons. Here the sequenced sample was PBMCs, taken from a patient treated with natalizumab. Receptor source: a woman aged 40 to 49 with progressive multifocal leukoencephalopathy. Each CDR3 is given with its conserved first and last residue. The order of the fields is CDR3 protein, CDR3 DNA, V gene, clone size, J gene, D gene. The D gene is left open where the match is weak. Clone size, where shown, is once, few, many, or a class for clones that have expanded.

CDR3 protein: CASSQDRGQGFYGYTF; CDR3 DNA: TGCGCCAGCAGCCAAGATAGAGGACAGGGTTTCTATGGCTACACCTTC; V gene: TRBV4-1; clone size: once; J gene: TRBJ1-2; D gene: TRBD1
CDR3 protein: CASRGLATDTQYF; CDR3 DNA: TGTGCCAGCAGGGGGTTGGCCACAGATACGCAGTATTTT; V gene: TRBV11-3; clone size: -; J gene: TRBJ2-3; D gene: -
CDR3 protein: CASTFGRGGSDTQYF; CDR3 DNA: TGTGCCAGCACCTTTGGGCGGGGGGGTTCAGATACGCAGTATTTT; V gene: TRBV9; clone size: -; J gene: TRBJ2-3; D gene: TRBD2
CDR3 protein: CASSDSTGGYNEQFF; CDR3 DNA: TGTGCCAGCAGTGACTCGACAGGGGGCTACAATGAGCAGTTCTTC; V gene: TRBV6-4; clone size: few; J gene: TRBJ2-1; D gene: TRBD1
CDR3 protein: CASSQGQAATEAFF; CDR3 DNA: TGTGCCAGCAGCCAGGGACAGGCGGCGACTGAAGCTTTCTTT; V gene: TRBV7-6; clone size: -; J gene: TRBJ1-1; D gene: TRBD1
CDR3 protein: CASSPAQTSYEQYF; CDR3 DNA: TGTGCCAGCAGCCCCGCTCAGACCTCCTACGAGCAGTACTTC; V gene: TRBV7-2; clone size: once; J gene: TRBJ2-7; D gene: -
CDR3 protein: CASSSAGTGGYGYTF; CDR3 DNA: TGTGCCAGCAGTTCTGCCGGGACAGGGGGTTATGGCTACACCTTC; V gene: TRBV28; clone size: -; J gene: TRBJ1-2; D gene: TRBD1
CDR3 protein: CASSGRGGYNEQFF; CDR3 DNA: TGTGCCAGCAGTGGACGGGGAGGGTACAATGAGCAGTTCTTC; V gene: TRBV6-1; clone size: once; J gene: TRBJ2-1; D gene: TRBD2
CDR3 protein: CASSFGQGATYEQYF; CDR3 DNA: TGCGCCAGCAGCTTCGGACAGGGGGCGACCTACGAGCAGTACTTC; V gene: TRBV4-1; clone size: -; J gene: TRBJ2-7; D gene: TRBD1
CDR3 protein: CASSFRGQPQHF; CDR3 DNA: TGTGCCAGCAGTTTTAGGGGCCAGCCCCAGCATTTT; V gene: TRBV27; clone size: -; J gene: TRBJ1-5; D gene: -
CDR3 protein: CASSYWTGNYGYTF; CDR3 DNA: TGTGCCAGCAGTTACTGGACAGGGAACTATGGCTACACCTTC; V gene: TRBV2; clone size: -; J gene: TRBJ1-2; D gene: TRBD1
CDR3 protein: CASSQDRGALYGYTF; CDR3 DNA: TGTGCCAGCAGCCAAGATAGGGGGGCCCTCTATGGCTACACCTTC; V gene: TRBV4-2; clone size: -; J gene: TRBJ1-2; D gene: -
CDR3 protein: CASSLGGSQEKLFF; CDR3 DNA: TGCGCCAGCAGCTTGGGGGGATCGCAGGAAAAACTGTTTTTT; V gene: TRBV5-1; clone size: -; J gene: TRBJ1-4; D gene: -
CDR3 protein: CASTPRDRADSNQPQHF; CDR3 DNA: TGTGCCAGTACCCCTAGGGACAGGGCGGATAGCAATCAGCCCCAGCATTTT; V gene: TRBV19; clone size: -; J gene: TRBJ1-5; D gene: TRBD1
CDR3 protein: CASSDSGSPILHYTF; CDR3 DNA: TGTGCCAGCAGTGACTCGGGTAGCCCGATTCTTCACTACACCTTC; V gene: TRBV6-4; clone size: few; J gene: TRBJ1-2; D gene: -
CDR3 protein: CASSPSGSSYNEQFF; CDR3 DNA: TGTGCCAGCAGCCCGAGCGGGAGCTCCTACAATGAGCAGTTCTTC; V gene: TRBV7-2; clone size: -; J gene: TRBJ2-1; D gene: TRBD2
CDR3 protein: CASSQDPTGGGDGYTF; CDR3 DNA: TGTGCCAGCAGCCAAGATCCCACAGGCGGCGGGGATGGCTACACCTTC; V gene: TRBV4-2; clone size: once; J gene: TRBJ1-2; D gene: -
CDR3 protein: CASSTGRTTNEKLFF; CDR3 DNA: TGTGCCAGCAGCACCGGACGTACAACTAATGAAAAACTGTTTTTT; V gene: TRBV7-7; clone size: -; J gene: TRBJ1-4; D gene: -
CDR3 protein: CASTSGKSYNEQFF; CDR3 DNA: TGTGCCAGCACAAGCGGGAAGTCCTACAATGAGCAGTTCTTC; V gene: TRBV2; clone size: -; J gene: TRBJ2-1; D gene: TRBD2
CDR3 protein: CASSGQSLIVGSPLHF; CDR3 DNA: TGTGCCAGCAGCGGACAGAGCCTAATAGTGGGCTCACCCCTCCACTTT; V gene: TRBV28; clone size: -; J gene: TRBJ1-6; D gene: -
CDR3 protein: CASSVGGLGGNTEAFF; CDR3 DNA: TGTGCCAGCAGCGTAGGTGGACTAGGGGGGAACACTGAAGCTTTCTTT; V gene: TRBV9; clone size: -; J gene: TRBJ1-1; D gene: -
CDR3 protein: CASSQEGIGDYGYTF; CDR3 DNA: TGCGCCAGCAGCCAAGAGGGCATTGGGGACTATGGCTACACCTTC; V gene: TRBV4-1; clone size: -; J gene: TRBJ1-2; D gene: -
CDR3 protein: CASSRRYATSSEQYF; CDR3 DNA: TGTGCCAGCAGCCGAAGATACGCCACCTCGAGCGAGCAGTACTTC; V gene: TRBV14; clone size: few; J gene: TRBJ2-7; D gene: -
CDR3 protein: CASSPRQGPNTEAFF; CDR3 DNA: TGTGCCAGCTCACCACGACAGGGGCCAAACACTGAAGCTTTCTTT; V gene: TRBV18; clone size: once; J gene: TRBJ1-1; D gene: TRBD1
CDR3 protein: CASSALGGPDTQYF; CDR3 DNA: TGTGCCAGCAGTGCGCTCGGGGGGCCAGATACGCAGTATTTT; V gene: TRBV27; clone size: -; J gene: TRBJ2-3; D gene: -
CDR3 protein: CASGLGSQETQYF; CDR3 DNA: TGTGCTAGTGGTTTAGGTTCGCAAGAGACCCAGTACTTC; V gene: TRBV12-5; clone size: -; J gene: TRBJ2-5; D gene: -
CDR3 protein: CAWRRENTEAFF; CDR3 DNA: TGTGCCTGGAGGCGGGAGAACACTGAAGCTTTCTTT; V gene: TRBV30; clone size: -; J gene: TRBJ1-1; D gene: -
CDR3 protein: CSVDNSALRDEQYF; CDR3 DNA: TGCAGCGTTGATAACTCAGCCCTGCGGGACGAGCAGTACTTC; V gene: TRBV29-1; clone size: -; J gene: TRBJ2-7; D gene: -
CDR3 protein: CASRDIRDEQYF; CDR3 DNA: TGTGCCAGCAGGGACATCAGGGACGAGCAGTACTTC; V gene: TRBV2; clone size: -; J gene: TRBJ2-7; D gene: -
CDR3 protein: CASSLDRDLEQYF; CDR3 DNA: TGTGCCAGCAGTTTAGACAGGGATCTCGAGCAGTACTTC; V gene: TRBV28; clone size: -; J gene: TRBJ2-7; D gene: TRBD1
CDR3 protein: CASRLDRGINNEQFF; CDR3 DNA: TGTGCCAGCAGACTGGACAGGGGAATTAACAATGAGCAGTTCTTC; V gene: TRBV27; clone size: -; J gene: TRBJ2-1; D gene: TRBD1
CDR3 protein: CASSLRGYYEQYF; CDR3 DNA: TGTGCCAGCAGCTTAAGGGGCTACTACGAGCAGTACTTC; V gene: TRBV11-2; clone size: -; J gene: TRBJ2-7; D gene: -
CDR3 protein: CASSPAIGSNTEAFF; CDR3 DNA: TGTGCCAGCAGTCCCGCCATAGGGAGCAACACTGAAGCTTTCTTT; V gene: TRBV28; clone size: -; J gene: TRBJ1-1; D gene: -
CDR3 protein: CASSEARVSNQPQHF; CDR3 DNA: TGTGCCAGCAGTGAAGCGCGGGTTAGCAATCAGCCCCAGCATTTT; V gene: TRBV6-1; clone size: -; J gene: TRBJ1-5; D gene: -
CDR3 protein: CASSGIQGRGGTEAFF; CDR3 DNA: TGTGCCAGCAGCGGAATTCAGGGCAGGGGGGGCACTGAAGCTTTCTTT; V gene: TRBV9; clone size: -; J gene: TRBJ1-1; D gene: TRBD1
CDR3 protein: CASSPPGPPLGKNIQYF; CDR3 DNA: TGTGCCAGCAGCCCCCCCGGGCCACCATTGGGCAAAAACATTCAGTACTTC; V gene: TRBV7-9; clone size: -; J gene: TRBJ2-4; D gene: -
CDR3 protein: CASSLSTEIETQYF; CDR3 DNA: TGTGCCAGCAGCTTGTCGACCGAGATAGAGACCCAGTACTTC; V gene: TRBV7-2; clone size: -; J gene: TRBJ2-5; D gene: -
CDR3 protein: CASSHDSFNSPLHF; CDR3 DNA: TGTGCCAGCAGCCACGACAGCTTTAATTCACCCCTCCACTTT; V gene: TRBV7-2; clone size: -; J gene: TRBJ1-6; D gene: -
CDR3 protein: CSAGDRAEYF; CDR3 DNA: TGCAGTGCGGGGGACAGGGCGGAGTACTTC; V gene: TRBV20-1; clone size: -; J gene: TRBJ2-4; D gene: TRBD1
CDR3 protein: CASSLSIRVGSYNEQFF; CDR3 DNA: TGTGCCAGCAGTTTATCGATTCGAGTAGGGTCCTACAATGAGCAGTTCTTC; V gene: TRBV27; clone size: -; J gene: TRBJ2-1; D gene: -
CDR3 protein: CASSPTGTYQETQYF; CDR3 DNA: TGCGCCAGCAGCCCTACTGGCACGTATCAAGAGACCCAGTACTTC; V gene: TRBV4-1; clone size: -; J gene: TRBJ2-5; D gene: -